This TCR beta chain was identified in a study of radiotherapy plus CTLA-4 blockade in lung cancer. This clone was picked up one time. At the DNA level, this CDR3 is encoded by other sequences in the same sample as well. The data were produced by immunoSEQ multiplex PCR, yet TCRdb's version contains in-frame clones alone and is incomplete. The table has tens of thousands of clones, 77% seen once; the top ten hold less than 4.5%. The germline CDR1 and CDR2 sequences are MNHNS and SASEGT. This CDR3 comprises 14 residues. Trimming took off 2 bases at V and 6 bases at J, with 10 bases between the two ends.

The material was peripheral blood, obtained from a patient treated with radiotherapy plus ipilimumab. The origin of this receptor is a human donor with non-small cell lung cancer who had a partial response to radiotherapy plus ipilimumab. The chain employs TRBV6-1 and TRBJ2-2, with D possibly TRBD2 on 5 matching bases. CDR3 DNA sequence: TGTGCCAGCAGTGAATTGCGGGCAGCCGGGGAGCTGTTTTTT. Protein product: CASSELRAAGELFF.